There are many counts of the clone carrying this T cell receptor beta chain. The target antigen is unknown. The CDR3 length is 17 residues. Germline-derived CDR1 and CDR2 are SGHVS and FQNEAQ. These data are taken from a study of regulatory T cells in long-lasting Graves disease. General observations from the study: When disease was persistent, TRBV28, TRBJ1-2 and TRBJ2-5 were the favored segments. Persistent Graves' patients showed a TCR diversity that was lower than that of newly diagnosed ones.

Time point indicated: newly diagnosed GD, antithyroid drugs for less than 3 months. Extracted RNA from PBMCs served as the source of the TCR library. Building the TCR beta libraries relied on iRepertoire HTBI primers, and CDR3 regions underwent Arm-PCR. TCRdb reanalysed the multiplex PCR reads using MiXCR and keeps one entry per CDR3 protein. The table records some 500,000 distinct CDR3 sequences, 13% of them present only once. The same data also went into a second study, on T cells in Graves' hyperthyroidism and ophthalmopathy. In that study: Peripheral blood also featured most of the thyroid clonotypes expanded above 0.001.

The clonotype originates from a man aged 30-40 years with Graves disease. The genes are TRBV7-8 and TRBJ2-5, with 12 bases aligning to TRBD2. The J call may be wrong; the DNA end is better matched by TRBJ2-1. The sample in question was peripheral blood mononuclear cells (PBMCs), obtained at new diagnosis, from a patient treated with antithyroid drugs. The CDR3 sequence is CASSPRLAGEVNNEQFF. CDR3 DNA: TGTGCCAGCAGCCCCAGACTAGCGGGAGAGGTCAACAATGAGCAGTTCTTC.